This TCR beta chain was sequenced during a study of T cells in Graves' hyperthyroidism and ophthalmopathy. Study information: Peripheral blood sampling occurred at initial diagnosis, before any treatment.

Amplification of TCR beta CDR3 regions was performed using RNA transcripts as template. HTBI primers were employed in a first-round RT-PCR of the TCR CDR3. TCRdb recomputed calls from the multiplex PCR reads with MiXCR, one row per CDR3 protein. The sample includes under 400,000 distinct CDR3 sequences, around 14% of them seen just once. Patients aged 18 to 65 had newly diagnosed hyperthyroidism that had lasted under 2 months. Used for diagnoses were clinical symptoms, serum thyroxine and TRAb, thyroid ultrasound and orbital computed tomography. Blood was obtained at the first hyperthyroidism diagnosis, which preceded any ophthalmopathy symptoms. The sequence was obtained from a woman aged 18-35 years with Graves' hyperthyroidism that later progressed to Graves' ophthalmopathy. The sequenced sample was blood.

The CDR3 is CASSLLAGASYNEQYF. The CDR3 DNA sequence: TGTGCCAGCAGTCTACTAGCGGGCGCGTCCTACAATGAGCAGTACTTC. The chain links TRBV3-1 to TRBJ2-1; TRBD2 matches at 9 bases. Near its end, the DNA agrees better with TRBJ2-7, so the J call may be wrong. This CDR3 is built from 16 residues. The germline gives CDR1 LGHDT, CDR2 YNNKEL (reference sequence).